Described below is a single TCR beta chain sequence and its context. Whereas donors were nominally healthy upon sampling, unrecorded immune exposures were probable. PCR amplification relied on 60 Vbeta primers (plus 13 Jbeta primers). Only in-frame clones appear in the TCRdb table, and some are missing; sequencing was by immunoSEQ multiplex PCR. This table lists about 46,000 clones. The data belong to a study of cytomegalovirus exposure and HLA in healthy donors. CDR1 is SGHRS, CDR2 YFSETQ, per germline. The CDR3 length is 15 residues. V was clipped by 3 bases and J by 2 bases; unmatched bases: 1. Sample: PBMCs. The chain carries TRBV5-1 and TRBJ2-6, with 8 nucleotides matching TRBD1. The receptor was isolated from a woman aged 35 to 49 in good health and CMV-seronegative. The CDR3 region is CASSSTGAGANVLTF. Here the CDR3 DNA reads TGCGCCAGCAGCTCGACAGGGGCTGGGGCCAACGTCCTGACTTTC.